This TCR beta chain was sequenced for a study of PD-1 blockade in mismatch repair-deficient tumors. For the study at large: Patients had approximately 11 mismatch repair-deficient cancer types and were previously treated and progressing.

CDR3 length: 17 amino acids. In germline, CDR1 is MNHEY, CDR2 SMNVEV (reference sequence). V was pared by 4 bases and J by 2 bases, with 11 bases of the junction left unmatched. The method was immunoSEQ multiplex PCR; TCRdb's version includes in-frame clones alone and lacks a portion of them. The profile covers under 95,000 clones, with 81% appearing a single time and roughly 2.7% taken by the ten largest. The TCR-sequenced patients were a few responders to pembrolizumab. The chain combines TRBV27 with TRBJ2-1, with TRBD1 identical over 7 bases. The TCR sequence derives from an adult with mismatch repair-deficient cancer. The sample in question was peripheral blood, obtained 12 weeks after starting pembrolizumab. CDR3 DNA sequence: TGTGCCAGCAGTTCCCTCAGACAGGGCCCCACCTACAATGAGCAGTTCTTC. Amino acid sequence: CASSSLRQGPTYNEQFF.